The 15 T cell receptor beta chains below all came from one sample that was sequenced in a study of T cells after posttransplantation cyclophosphamide. Using immunoSEQ multiplex PCR, the repertoire was profiled, and TCRdb retains in-frame clones only, with some absent. In the table there are tens of thousands of clones, 85% to 95% of which are singletons. The specimen sequenced was PBMCs. The receptors derive from a woman aged 45-59 years in good health and a related stem cell transplant donor.

This chain joins TRBV4-2 and TRBJ1-1; weak D call: TRBD1 (6 bases). Germline V gene data show CDR1 as LGHNA and CDR2 as YNFKEQ. The CDR3 length is 15 residues. Between the trimmed V and J ends, which lost 1 base and 1 base, there was a span of 10 bases. CDR3 sequence: CASSQASGENTEAFF. In DNA, the CDR3 is TGTGCCAGCAGCCAAGCCTCAGGGGAGAACACTGAAGCTTTCTTT.

This chain uses TRBV10-1 with TRBJ1-4, with 7 nucleotides matching TRBD1. This CDR3 is 15 amino acids long. Germline V gene data show CDR1 as WNHNN and CDR2 as SYGVQD (reference sequence). Losses at the gene ends were 3 bases for V and 3 bases for J; bases not matched to a gene: 4. CDR3 amino acids: CASSDPGQPNEKLFF. As DNA, the CDR3 is TGCGCCAGCAGTGACCCGGGACAGCCTAATGAAAAACTGTTTTTT.

CDR3: CATTAVAGNTGELFF. CDR3 nucleotides: TGTGCCACCACCGCGGTAGCGGGGAACACCGGGGAGCTGTTTTTT. The chain combines TRBV10-3 with TRBJ2-2; 7 bases fit TRBD2. Per the germline V gene, CDR1 is ENHRY and CDR2 is SYGVKD. The CDR3 length is 15 residues. V shed 10 bases, J shed 1 base, and the junction held 9 bases outside the gene matches.

The V call is TRBV5-8, the J call TRBJ2-7; 9 nucleotides align to TRBD2. The CDR3 has 17 amino acids. Trimming cost V 4 bases and J 0 bases; bases outside gene matches: 11. The germline V gene has CDR1 SGHTS and CDR2 YDEGEE. The CDR3 protein is CASSQRLAGVNSYEQYF. The CDR3 DNA reads as TGTGCCAGCAGCCAGCGGTTAGCGGGGGTGAACTCCTACGAGCAGTACTTC.

The chain has TRBV27 and TRBJ2-1; 14 nucleotides match TRBD2. The germline gives CDR1 MNHEY, CDR2 SMNVEV (reference sequence). Losses at the gene ends were 7 bases for V and 8 bases for J; bases not matched to a gene: 7. CDR3 length equals 15 residues. In DNA form, the CDR3 reads TGTGCCAGCACCTGGGGGACTAGCGGGAGCGATGAGCAGTTCTTC. Translated, it gives CASTWGTSGSDEQFF.

The chain has TRBV5-1 and TRBJ1-3; D remains ambiguous. V was cut by 0 bases and J by 2 bases, with 6 bases left in between. The germline gives CDR1 SGHRS, CDR2 YFSETQ. CDR3 length: 14 residues. The CDR3 sequence: CASSLDSPGNTIYF. The CDR3 DNA sequence: TGCGCCAGCAGCTTGGACAGCCCTGGAAACACCATATATTTT. The full variable domain, its missing parts supplied by reference TRBV5-1 and TRBJ1-3, is KAGVTQTPRYLIKTRGQQVTLSCSPISGHRSVSWYQQTPGQGLQFLFEYFSETQRNKGNFPGRFSGRQFSNSRSEMNVSTLELGDSALYLCASSLDSPGNTIYFGEGSWLTVV.

The chain is built from TRBV9 and TRBJ1-1; D might be TRBD1 (5 bases). From germline, CDR1 is SGDLS and CDR2 YYNGEE. Trimming cost V 0 bases and J 3 bases, with 12 bases left between them. The CDR3 extends over 15 amino acids. In nucleotides, the CDR3 is TGTGCCAGCAGCGTAGCGGCGGGGCGAGACACTGAAGCTTTCTTT. It translates to CASSVAAGRDTEAFF.

V and J are TRBV5-6 and TRBJ2-6; D is perhaps TRBD1 (5 bases). V lost 1 base and J lost 6, with 20 bases in between. The CDR3 consists of 18 residues. The germline CDR1 and CDR2 sequences are SGHDT and YYEEEE. The CDR3, as DNA: TGTGCCAGCAGCTTGCGAGCCAGGGCACAAGGTGTGGCCAACGTCCTGACTTTC. It is translated as CASSLRARAQGVANVLTF.

This chain connects TRBV25-1 to TRBJ2-2, with 12 bases identical to TRBD1. In germline, CDR1 is MGHDK, CDR2 SYGVNS. There are 17 residues in the CDR3. V lost 3 bases to trimming and J lost 7 bases; unmatched junction nucleotides: 9. CDR3 in amino acids: CASSEGQGAAVNGELFF. The CDR3 DNA reads as TGTGCCAGCAGTGAGGGACAGGGGGCGGCGGTTAACGGGGAGCTGTTTTTT.

The J gene is TRBJ2-5, the V gene TRBV10-1; D may be TRBD1 (5 bases). The V end lost 2 bases, the J end lost 2 bases, and 12 bases lay between the germline ends. The CDR3 runs 15 residues. Germline-derived CDR1 and CDR2 are WNHNN and SYGVQD (reference sequence). The CDR3 DNA reads as TGCGCCAGCAGTGAGGGTGGCAGGGATCAAGAGACCCAGTACTTC. Amino acids: CASSEGGRDQETQYF.

The rearrangement uses TRBV5-1 and TRBJ2-4, with D possibly being TRBD1 (6 bases). The V end lost 0 bases, the J end lost 2 bases, and 21 bases lay between the germline ends. Looked up from germline, CDR1 is SGHRS and CDR2 is YFSETQ. This CDR3 comprises 19 residues. CDR3 DNA: TGCGCCAGCAGCTTGGTACCCCCCCGAATGACAGGTACCAAAAACATTCAGTACTTC. Translation gives CASSLVPPRMTGTKNIQYF.

This chain joins TRBV6-4 and TRBJ2-5; a weak D match, TRBD2 (7 bases). CDR1 and CDR2 (germline): MRHNA, SNTAGT. V was trimmed by 1 base and J by 5 bases, leaving 11 bases between them. The CDR3 is 14 residues long. The DNA for the CDR3 is TGTGCCAGCAGTGACTATGGGGGGGCGGAGACCCAGTACTTC. It yields the protein CASSDYGGAETQYF.

This sequence joins TRBV7-7 and TRBJ2-1; unclear D gene. From germline, CDR1 is SSHAT and CDR2 FNYEAQ (reference sequence). V dropped 1 base and J dropped 6 bases, with 10 bases sitting between them. The CDR3 totals 14 residues. CDR3 nucleotide sequence: TGTGCCAGCAGCTTAGAGTACATGGCCAATGAGCAGTTCTTC. Its translation: CASSLEYMANEQFF.

The chain links TRBV19 to TRBJ2-4, with a weak D call TRBD2 (5 bases). CDR3 length: 16 amino acids. Germline V gene data show CDR1 as LNHDA and CDR2 as SQIVND (reference sequence). V was shortened by 3 bases and J by 3 bases, with 15 bases between the two germline ends. For the CDR3, the DNA is TGTGCCAGTAGTATTCCCGGAGGTGTTGGCAAAAACATTCAGTACTTC. Protein sequence: CASSIPGGVGKNIQYF.

The chain joins TRBV7-9 to TRBJ2-1; tentative D call: TRBD2 (5 bases). Trimming took off 5 bases at V and 1 base at J, with 21 bases between the two ends. Germline assignment: CDR1 SEHNR and CDR2 FQNEAQ (reference sequence). The CDR3 contains 18 residues. CDR3 coding DNA: TGTGCCAGCAGCGAAAGGCGGGCGGTGCCTAAATCCTACAATGAGCAGTTCTTC. It is translated as CASSERRAVPKSYNEQFF.